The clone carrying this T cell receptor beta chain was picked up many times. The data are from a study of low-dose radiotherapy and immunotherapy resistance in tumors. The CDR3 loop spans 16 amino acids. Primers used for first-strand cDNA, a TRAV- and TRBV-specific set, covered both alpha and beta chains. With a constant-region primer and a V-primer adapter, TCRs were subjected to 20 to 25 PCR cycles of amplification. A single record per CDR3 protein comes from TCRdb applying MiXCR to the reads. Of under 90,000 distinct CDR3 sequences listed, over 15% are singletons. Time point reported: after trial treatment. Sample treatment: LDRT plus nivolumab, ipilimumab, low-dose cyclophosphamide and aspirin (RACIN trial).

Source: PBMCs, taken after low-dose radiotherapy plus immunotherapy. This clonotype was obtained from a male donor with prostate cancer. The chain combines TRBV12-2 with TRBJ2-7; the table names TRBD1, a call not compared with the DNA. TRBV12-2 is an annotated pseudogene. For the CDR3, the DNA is TGTGCAAGTCGCTTAGCGACTCCGGGGACCAACTACGAGCAGTACTTC. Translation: CASRLATPGTNYEQYF.